This T cell receptor (beta chain) was obtained from a study of cytomegalovirus exposure and HLA in healthy donors. Study results and limitations: Both high specificity and high sensitivity reportedly marked the classifier's diagnosis of cytomegalovirus status.

About this clone: The antigen is not known.

Primers: 60 Vbeta forward and 13 Jbeta reverse. Some clones are missing from TCRdb's copy, which holds only in-frame ones; the method was immunoSEQ multiplex PCR. The table has more than 95,000 clones, around 80% seen once; the top ten hold around 8.5%. Looked up from germline, CDR1 is SGHAT and CDR2 is FQNNGV. Trimming took off 4 bases at V and 4 bases at J, with 10 bases between the two ends. The CDR3 has 14 amino acids. This TCR derives from a middle-aged man in good health and CMV-seropositive. The V call is TRBV11-2, the J call TRBJ2-2, with D perhaps matching TRBD1 (5 bases). Material for sequencing was PBMCs. CDR3 protein: CASSSGHITGELFF. In DNA, the CDR3 is TGTGCCAGCAGCTCCGGACATATCACCGGGGAGCTGTTTTTT.